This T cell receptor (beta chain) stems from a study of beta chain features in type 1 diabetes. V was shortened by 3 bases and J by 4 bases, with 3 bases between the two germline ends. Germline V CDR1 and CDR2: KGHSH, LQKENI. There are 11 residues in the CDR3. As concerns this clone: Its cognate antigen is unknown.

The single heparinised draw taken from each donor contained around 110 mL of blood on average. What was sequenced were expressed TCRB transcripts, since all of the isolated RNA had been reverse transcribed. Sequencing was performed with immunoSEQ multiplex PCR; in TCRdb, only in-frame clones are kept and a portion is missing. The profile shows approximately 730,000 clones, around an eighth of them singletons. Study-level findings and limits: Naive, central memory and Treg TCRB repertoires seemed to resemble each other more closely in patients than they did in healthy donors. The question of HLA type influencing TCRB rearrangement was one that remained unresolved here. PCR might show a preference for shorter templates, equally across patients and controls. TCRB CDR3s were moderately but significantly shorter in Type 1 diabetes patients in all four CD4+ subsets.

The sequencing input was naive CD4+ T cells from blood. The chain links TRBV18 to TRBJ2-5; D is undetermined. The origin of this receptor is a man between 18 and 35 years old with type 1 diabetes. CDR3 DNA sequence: TGTGCCAGCTCACCGGTAGAGACCCAGTACTTC. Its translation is CASSPVETQYF.